These 23 T cell receptor beta chains were all obtained from the same sample, sequenced in a study of blood T cell repertoires in COVID-19. Profiled with immunoSEQ multiplex PCR; TCRdb holds only in-frame clones, not every one. The sample yields 120,000 or so clones, around nine tenths seen once. Material for sequencing was peripheral blood. All receptors come from a woman in her forties or fifties with acute or convalescent COVID-19.

This clone was picked up a small number of times. The rearrangement links TRBV11-2 to TRBJ2-7; 9 bases are shared with TRBD2. CDR1 is SGHAT and CDR2 is FQNNGV in the germline V gene. The CDR3 is 15 amino acids. Trimming took 5 bases from V and 4 from J; bases not matched to a gene: 9. The CDR3 is CASSGGGSGGYEQYF. CDR3 DNA sequence: TGTGCCAGCAGCGGGGGAGGTAGCGGGGGTTACGAGCAGTACTTC.

The chain links TRBV4-3 to TRBJ1-2; D possibly corresponds to TRBD1 (6 bases). The ends were cut back, 1 base at V and 3 bases at J, with 15 bases in the middle. Germline values: CDR1 LGHNA, CDR2 YSLEER. The CDR3 covers 16 residues. The DNA for the CDR3 is TGCGCCAGCAGCCAAGCCGTCGGGGGGGCGTACTATGGCTACACCTTC. Its translation is CASSQAVGGAYYGYTF.

V and J are TRBV6-6 and TRBJ2-3; D remains unclear. This CDR3 is built from 15 residues. The germline gives CDR1 MNHNY, CDR2 SVGAGI (reference sequence). The V end was cut by 6 bases, the J end by 0 bases, with 13 bases between. CDR3 in amino acids: CASSRGRPSTDTQYF. CDR3 nucleotides: TGTGCCAGCAGCCGCGGAAGGCCCAGCACAGATACGCAGTATTTT.

This clone was detected only once. This chain connects TRBV7-8 to TRBJ2-7; TRBD1 matches at 8 bases. Germline-derived CDR1 and CDR2 are SGHVS and FQNEAQ. This CDR3 has 14 amino acids. The V gene end was trimmed by 2 bases and the J gene end by 2 bases; junction bases not matched to a gene: 2. This CDR3 reads CASSLRQGPYEQYF. The CDR3 DNA reads as TGTGCCAGCAGCTTACGACAGGGGCCCTACGAGCAGTACTTC.

The chain employs TRBV7-2 and TRBJ1-3; D uncertain. Trimming took 5 bases from V and 0 from J, leaving 5 bases between them. This CDR3 has 13 amino acids. Germline assignment: CDR1 SGHTA and CDR2 FQGNSA. The CDR3 DNA follows: TGTGCCAGCAGCCCCATCTCTGGAAACACCATATATTTT. It translates to CASSPISGNTIYF.

The rearrangement links TRBV11-2 to TRBJ2-7; D is unclear. CDR1 SGHAT and CDR2 FQNNGV come from the germline V gene. Deletions cut 4 bases from V and 1 base from J, with 5 bases between. This CDR3 has 12 amino acids. The CDR3 bases are TGTGCCAGCAGCTCCAGGTCCTACGAGCAGTACTTC. It yields the protein CASSSRSYEQYF.

The V and J genes are TRBV5-4 and TRBJ1-1; TRBD1 matches 8 bases. The CDR3 extends over 14 amino acids. V gave up 5 bases and J gave up 3 bases; unmatched junction bases: 6. Germline loops: CDR1 SGHNT, CDR2 YYREEE (reference sequence). The CDR3 coding sequence is TGTGCCAGCAGACCAACAGGGGGGGACACTGAAGCTTTCTTT. Amino acids: CASRPTGGDTEAFF. Supplemented by reference TRBV5-4 and TRBJ1-1, the full variable domain reads ETGVTQSPTHLIKTRGQQVTLRCSSQSGHNTVSWYQQALGQGPQFIFQYYREEENGRGNFPPRFSGLQFPNYSSELNVNALELDDSALYLCASRPTGGDTEAFFGQGTRLTVV.

This clone appeared once. This chain links TRBV3-1 (or the pseudogene TRBV3-2) with TRBJ2-1, with TRBD2 matching over 13 bases. The germline V gene has CDR1 LGHDT and CDR2 YNNKEL (reference sequence). This CDR3 contains 15 residues. V lost 1 base, J lost 7 bases, and 1 base stayed unmatched. The CDR3 DNA reads as TGTGCCAGCAGCCAAGGACTAGCGGGAGGTAATGAGCAGTTCTTC. It specifies CASSQGLAGGNEQFF.

This clone was detected a few times. The J gene is TRBJ1-6, the V gene TRBV3-1 (or the pseudogene TRBV3-2), with 11 positions matching TRBD1. The CDR3 length is 14 residues. Trimming removed 4 bases from V and 9 bases from J; junction bases left unmatched: 2. Germline CDR1 LGHDT, CDR2 YNNKEL (reference sequence). CDR3: CASSLGTGGSPLHF. The CDR3 DNA is TGTGCCAGCAGCCTTGGGACAGGGGGTTCACCCCTCCACTTT.

This clone was detected a few times. The chain recombines TRBV5-1 with TRBJ2-2, with 9 bases that match TRBD2. The CDR3 contains 15 residues. Germline V gives CDR1 SGHRS, CDR2 YFSETQ. The V gene end was trimmed by 3 bases and the J gene end by 6 bases; junction bases not matched to a gene: 6. CDR3: CASSSTSGRAGELFF. The CDR3 DNA sequence: TGCGCCAGCAGCTCCACTAGCGGGCGGGCCGGGGAGCTGTTTTTT.

The V call is TRBV12-3 or TRBV12-4, the J call TRBJ2-3; the D is unclear. This CDR3 has 13 amino acids. Trimming shortened V by 7 bases and J by 6 bases, and 14 bases separated the two germline ends. Here the CDR3 DNA reads TGTGCCAGCACCACTAATCGCTTGGATACGCAGTATTTT. Translation: CASTTNRLDTQYF.

This clone appeared once. The chain carries TRBV11-2 and TRBJ2-5, with TRBD2 identical over 7 bases. V was clipped by 1 base and J by 2 bases; unmatched bases: 4. Germline loops: CDR1 SGHAT, CDR2 FQNNGV. This CDR3 region has 15 residues. The CDR3 bases are TGTGCCAGCAGCTTAGTTCTAGCGGAACAAGAGACCCAGTACTTC. It specifies CASSLVLAEQETQYF.

The chain recombines TRBV7-8 with TRBJ1-1; TRBD1 aligns across 8 bases. This CDR3 is built from 14 residues. Germline loops: CDR1 SGHVS, CDR2 FQNEAQ. Germline trimming cut 6 bases from V and 1 base from J; bases unmatched to any gene: 4. The CDR3 coding sequence is TGTGCCAGCAGACGGACAGGGACGAACACTGAAGCTTTCTTT. Its translation is CASRRTGTNTEAFF.

This rearrangement joins TRBV5-6 to TRBJ1-1; a weak D match, TRBD1 (6 bases). Germline V lookup: CDR1 SGHDT, CDR2 YYEEEE. V lost 1 base and J lost 2, with 15 bases in between. The CDR3 has 16 amino acids. The CDR3: CASSLPAKGHNTEAFF. The DNA of the CDR3 is TGTGCCAGCAGCTTGCCGGCTAAGGGACATAACACTGAAGCTTTCTTT. Using reference TRBV5-6 and TRBJ1-1 for the parts outside the CDR3, the full variable domain is DAGVTQSPTHLIKTRGQQVTLRCSPKSGHDTVSWYQQALGQGPQFIFQYYEEEERQRGNFPDRFSGHQFPNYSSELNVNALLLGDSALYLCASSLPAKGHNTEAFFGQGTRLTVV.

The chain employs TRBV5-1 and TRBJ2-3, with 8 positions matching TRBD2. The CDR3 loop spans 14 amino acids. Per germline, CDR1 SGHRS and CDR2 YFSETQ. Losses at the gene ends were 0 bases for V and 4 bases for J; bases not matched to a gene: 1. CDR3 residues: CASSLALAADTQYF. CDR3 DNA: TGCGCCAGCAGCTTGGCACTAGCGGCAGATACGCAGTATTTT.

The rearrangement joins TRBV29-1 to TRBJ1-2; a possible D gene is TRBD1 (5 bases). The V gene lost 1 base and the J gene lost 0 bases, with 12 bases spanning the gap. Germline CDR1 reads SQVTM; CDR2 reads ANQGSEA. The CDR3 loop spans 15 amino acids. CDR3 bases: TGCAGCGTTGAAGGGGCTGGGGCTACTAACTATGGCTACACCTTC. It codes for CSVEGAGATNYGYTF.

This clone was detected only once. The chain employs TRBV19 and TRBJ1-4; TRBD1 might be the D (6 bases). V lost 5 bases and J lost 6, with 16 bases in between. From germline, CDR1 is LNHDA and CDR2 SQIVND (reference sequence). The CDR3 sequence is 15 residues long. In DNA form, the CDR3 reads TGTGCCAGTAGTCTCCCCGGGCCAGGGGATGAAAAACTGTTTTTT. Amino acid sequence: CASSLPGPGDEKLFF.

The chain links TRBV5-4 to TRBJ2-3, with a possible D match to TRBD2 (5 bases). The germline V gene has CDR1 SGHNT and CDR2 YYREEE (reference sequence). V lost 5 bases to trimming and J lost 3 bases, with 16 bases between them. This CDR3 comprises 15 residues. CDR3 nucleotides: TGTGCCAGCAGTCTGGGATTGCCGGGGACAGATACGCAGTATTTT. Amino acid sequence: CASSLGLPGTDTQYF.

The V and J genes are TRBV5-1 and TRBJ1-4; D might be TRBD1 (6 bases). Germline loops: CDR1 SGHRS, CDR2 YFSETQ. Deletions cut 4 bases from V and 7 bases from J, with 14 bases between. This CDR3 comprises 14 residues. CDR3 in DNA: TGCGCCAGCAGCCTGCTGGGAGGGGGTGAAAAACTGTTTTTT. It encodes CASSLLGGGEKLFF.

The J gene is TRBJ1-1, the V gene TRBV19, with 7 bases that match TRBD1. With 5 bases clipped from V and 0 bases from J, the junction kept 3 bases outside the gene matches. The CDR3 loop spans 14 amino acids. The germline V gene has CDR1 LNHDA and CDR2 SQIVND (reference sequence). DNA for the CDR3: TGTGCCAGTAGTCCGGGACAGTTGAACACTGAAGCTTTCTTT. It encodes CASSPGQLNTEAFF.

V and J are TRBV3-1 (or the pseudogene TRBV3-2) and TRBJ1-4; TRBD1 might be the D (6 bases). This CDR3 is built from 16 residues. Germline values: CDR1 LGHDT, CDR2 YNNKEL (reference sequence). The V gene lost 3 bases and the J gene lost 10 bases, with 21 bases spanning the gap. The chain's CDR3 is CASSQKLQGVLVKLFF. CDR3 coding DNA: TGTGCCAGCAGCCAGAAGTTACAGGGAGTCTTAGTAAAACTGTTTTTT.

The genes are TRBV19 and TRBJ2-3; TRBD2 matches at 7 bases. This CDR3 contains 15 residues. V lost 7 bases to trimming and J lost 1 base; unmatched junction nucleotides: 8. Germline values: CDR1 LNHDA, CDR2 SQIVND (reference sequence). The CDR3 reads CASTATSWRTDTQYF. The CDR3 bases are TGTGCCAGTACCGCGACTAGCTGGCGCACAGATACGCAGTATTTT.

This rearrangement joins TRBV18 to TRBJ1-5; perhaps TRBD1 as D (5 bases). There are 14 residues in the CDR3. Per germline, CDR1 KGHSH and CDR2 LQKENI. Trimming took 3 bases from V and 1 from J, leaving 7 bases between them. The chain's CDR3 is CASSPAGSNQPQHF. DNA of the CDR3: TGTGCCAGCTCACCGGCAGGGAGCAATCAGCCCCAGCATTTT.